This T cell receptor beta chain stems from a study of regulatory T cells in long-lasting Graves disease. Study observations and caveats: TCR diversity was lower in persistent than newly diagnosed Graves' disease. The study examined only peripheral blood, not thyroid tissue. Having only a small sample size may have limited accuracy.

This clonotype showed up many times. Its antigen is undetermined. Arm-PCR of CDR3 regions and iRepertoire HTBI primers were the basis on which TCR beta libraries were built. TCRdb redid the calling of the multiplex PCR reads with MiXCR, one entry per CDR3 protein. The sample shows over 300,000 distinct CDR3 sequences, 15% to 19% of them seen only once. Described time point: newly diagnosed GD, antithyroid drugs for less than 3 months. RNA extracted from PBMCs served as the sequencing template. Patients hailed from an endocrinology department in Xi'an, China. This CDR3 has 15 amino acids. The V end was cut by 5 bases, the J end by 5 bases, with 18 bases between. Germline CDR1 is SEHNR and CDR2 is FQNEAQ (reference sequence).

The chain has TRBV7-9 and TRBJ1-1, with D unclear. The clonotype originates from a female donor with Graves disease. Sequencing was performed on peripheral blood mononuclear cells (PBMCs), taken at new diagnosis, from a patient treated with antithyroid drugs. CDR3: CASSHQLGPWTEAFF. CDR3 DNA: TGTGCCAGCAGCCATCAACTGGGCCCGTGGACTGAAGCTTTCTTT.